This TCR beta chain was sequenced during a study of PD-1 blockade in classical Hodgkin lymphoma. Clones were sequenced by immunoSEQ multiplex PCR, and TCRdb holds only the in-frame ones, with some missing. The table lists tens of thousands of clones, roughly 80% of them singletons, with around 8% in the top ten. Every patient relapsed after autologous stem cell transplantation, and brentuximab vedotin exposure varied. The germline V gene has CDR1 MNHEY and CDR2 SVGAGI. V shed 6 bases and J 5 bases; nucleotides not matched to a gene: 11. This CDR3 is built from 15 residues. The V gene is TRBV6-5, the J gene TRBJ2-5; TRBD2 agrees at 8 bases. The source of this sequence is a human donor with classical Hodgkin lymphoma. Sequencing was performed on peripheral blood mononuclear cells (PBMCs), taken before the second cycle of nivolumab. The chain's CDR3 is CASSKTLAGRETQYF. In DNA form, the CDR3 reads TGTGCCAGCAGCAAAACCTTAGCGGGGCGGGAGACCCAGTACTTC.